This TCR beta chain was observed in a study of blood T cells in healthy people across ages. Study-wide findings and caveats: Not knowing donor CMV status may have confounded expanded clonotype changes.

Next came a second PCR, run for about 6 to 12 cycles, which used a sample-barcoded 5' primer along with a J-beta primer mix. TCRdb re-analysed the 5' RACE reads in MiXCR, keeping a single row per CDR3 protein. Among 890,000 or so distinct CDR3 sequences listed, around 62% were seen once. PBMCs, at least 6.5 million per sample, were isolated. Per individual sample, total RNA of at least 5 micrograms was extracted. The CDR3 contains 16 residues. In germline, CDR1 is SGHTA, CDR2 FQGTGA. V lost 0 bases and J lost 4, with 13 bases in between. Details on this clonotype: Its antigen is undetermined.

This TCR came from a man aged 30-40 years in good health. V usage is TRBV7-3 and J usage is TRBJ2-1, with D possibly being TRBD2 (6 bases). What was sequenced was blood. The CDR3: CASSLTGGGRYNEQFF. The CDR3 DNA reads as TGTGCCAGCAGCTTAACGGGAGGAGGACGATACAATGAGCAGTTCTTC.